The clone carrying this T cell receptor (beta chain) was detected only once. Its cognate antigen is unknown. The data derive from a study of T cell responses to AZD1222 COVID-19 vaccine. Overall study findings and caveats: Mapped onto spike, vaccine-associated CD4 TCRs spanned it and were dominant at 160-218 and 743-854.

Germline V gene data show CDR1 as SNHLY and CDR2 as FYNNEI. The CDR3 extends over 14 amino acids. V gave up 5 bases and J gave up 4 bases, with 14 bases separating them. Produced via immunoSEQ multiplex PCR; TCRdb's table is partial and in-frame only. The sample records more than 100,000 clones, about 90% being singletons. This sequence joins TRBV2 and TRBJ1-1; weak D call: TRBD1 (6 bases). This receptor was obtained from an adult who received the AZD1222 COVID-19 vaccine. This sample comprised peripheral blood, obtained 28 days after the second AZD1222 dose. CDR3: CASSPQGLSTEAFF. CDR3 DNA sequence: TGTGCCAGCAGTCCACAGGGTTTAAGCACTGAAGCTTTCTTT.